The 26 T cell receptor beta chains presented below share a single source sample, sequenced in a study of blood T cells in healthy people across ages. Using a J-beta primer mix together with a sample-barcoded 5' primer, a second PCR was run for about 6 to 12 cycles. In TCRdb, the 5' RACE reads were re-called with MiXCR into one record per CDR3 protein. The sample consists of roughly 930,000 distinct CDR3 sequences, roughly 50% of them appearing once. Material: blood. The origin of the receptors is a man aged 30 to 39 in good health.

The chain employs TRBV12-3 or TRBV12-4 and TRBJ1-2; a weak D match, TRBD1 (5 bases). The germline V and J ends were trimmed by 2 bases and 2 bases, with 12 bases remaining between them. The CDR3 runs 15 residues. CDR3 amino acids: CASSLNAGNNYGYTF. The CDR3 DNA reads TGTGCCAGCAGTTTAAACGCAGGGAACAACTATGGCTACACCTTC.

The rearrangement links TRBV6-1 to TRBJ1-5; D remains unclear. Trimming left V 4 bases short and J 7 bases short, with 14 bases between. This CDR3 comprises 14 residues. Germline CDR1 reads MNHNS; CDR2 reads SASEGT. CDR3 loop: CASSGHNLGQPQHF. The CDR3 nucleotides read TGTGCCAGCAGTGGGCATAATTTGGGCCAGCCCCAGCATTTT.

This clonotype was picked up one time. A much larger clone differs by one base, so this may be a read error. The chain employs TRBV4-1 and TRBJ2-1, with D tentatively TRBD2 (7 bases). The J call is uncertain, as TRBJ2-7 better fits the DNA end. CDR3 length: 15 residues. Germline CDR1 and CDR2: MGHRA and YSYEKL. The CDR3 is CASSSTGGAYNEQYF. The CDR3 DNA sequence: TGCGCCAGCAGCTCAACTGGGGGGGCATACAATGAGCAGTACTTC.

This clonotype was seen only once. The CDR3 loop reads CASTWTREGYEQYF. The CDR3 DNA reads as TGTGCCAGCACCTGGACAAGGGAGGGCTACGAGCAGTACTTC. The gene calls are TRBV6-1 and TRBJ2-7, with 7 positions matching TRBD2. The CDR3 covers 14 residues. In germline, CDR1 is MNHNS, CDR2 SASEGT. J was trimmed by 3 bases and V by 7 bases; bases with no gene match: 9.

In its sample, this clonotype was seen a few times. CDR3 sequence: CASSADGETYEQYF. Here the CDR3 DNA reads TGTGCCAGCAGCGCCGACGGGGAGACCTACGAGCAGTACTTC. V and J are TRBV9 and TRBJ2-7; tentatively, D is TRBD2 (5 bases). Germline V gives CDR1 SGDLS, CDR2 YYNGEE. The length of the CDR3 is 14 residues. V was pared by 3 bases and J by 2 bases, with 12 bases between.

In this sample, this clonotype turned up a few times. The rearrangement links TRBV9 to TRBJ1-4, with D unresolved. The CDR3 has 14 amino acids. The V gene lost 2 bases and the J gene lost 4 bases, with 9 bases spanning the gap. The germline V gene encodes CDR1 SGDLS and CDR2 YYNGEE. CDR3 residues: CASSVGDINEKLFF. The DNA of the CDR3 is TGTGCCAGCAGCGTCGGGGATATTAATGAAAAACTGTTTTTT.

The chain uses TRBV27 and TRBJ1-6, with 8 bases identical to TRBD1. CDR3 size: 15 residues. The ends lost 4 bases at V and 7 bases at J; junction bases unmatched: 6. Germline CDR1 and CDR2: MNHEY and SMNVEV (reference sequence). CDR3 DNA sequence: TGTGCCAGCAGTTCCGACAGGGGAGGGAATTCACCCCTCCACTTT. Translating it yields CASSSDRGGNSPLHF.

V gene TRBV20-1 combines with J gene TRBJ1-6, with TRBD1 identical over 8 bases. Germline assignment: CDR1 DFQATT and CDR2 SNEGSKA (reference sequence). V dropped 0 bases and J dropped 7; count of bases not matched to a gene: 5. CDR3 length: 15 amino acids. Here the CDR3 reads CSARDLGQVNSPLHF. CDR3 DNA sequence: TGCAGTGCTAGAGATTTGGGACAGGTGAATTCACCCCTCCACTTT.

In the case of this clonotype: With a much larger clone just one base away, this may be a read error. J is TRBJ2-3 and V is TRBV4-3, with D possibly matching TRBD2 (5 bases). The V gene's germline CDR1 is LGHNA and CDR2 YSLEER. The CDR3 loop spans 15 amino acids. CDR3 protein: CVSSHSAPTTDTQYF. The CDR3, as DNA: TGCGTCAGCAGCCATAGCGCCCCTACCACAGATACGCAGTATTTT.

V usage is TRBV18 and J usage is TRBJ2-3; unclear D gene. CDR1 and CDR2 from the germline V gene are KGHSH and LQKENI. This CDR3 has 15 amino acids. V was shortened by 0 bases and J by 0 bases, with 7 bases between the two germline ends. The CDR3 nucleotides read TGTGCCAGCTCACCACCAGTAACTAGCACAGATACGCAGTATTTT. Residues: CASSPPVTSTDTQYF.

The J gene is TRBJ2-3, the V gene TRBV4-1; D is unclear. The length of the CDR3 is 16 residues. Trimming stripped 1 base from V and 4 bases from J, with 15 bases between. The germline CDR1 and CDR2 sequences are MGHRA and YSYEKL. The CDR3 sequence is CASSQVFPRTPDTQYF. CDR3 in DNA: TGCGCCAGCAGCCAAGTGTTCCCGCGTACCCCAGATACGCAGTATTTT.

The V call is TRBV10-3, the J call TRBJ2-7; the D gene is possibly TRBD1 (6 bases). TRBJ2-5 explains the end of the DNA better; the J call may be wrong. The CDR3 is 12 residues long. Germline-derived CDR1 and CDR2 are ENHRY and SYGVKD. The chain's CDR3 is CATGESEETQYF. The CDR3, as DNA: TGTGCCACAGGGGAATCGGAGGAGACCCAGTACTTC.

This clonotype was recorded many times. A much bigger clone sits one base away, suggesting this may be a read error. This sequence joins TRBV3-1 and TRBJ2-6; D is ambiguous. Deletions cut 3 bases from V and 1 base from J, with 7 bases between. The CDR3 consists of 15 residues. The germline CDR1 and CDR2 sequences are LGHDT and YNNKEL (reference sequence). This CDR3 reads CASSQIASGANVLTF. CDR3 nucleotides: TGTGCCAGCAGCCAGATCGCTTCTGGGGCCAACGTCCTGACTTTC. Filled out from reference TRBV3-1 and TRBJ2-6, the complete variable domain reads DTAVSQTPKYLVTQMGNDKSIKCEQNLGHDTMYWYKQDSKKFLKIMFSYNNKELIINETVPNRFSPKSPDKAHLNLHINSLELGDSAVYFCASSQIASGANVLTFGAGSRLTVL.

This sequence joins TRBV12-3 or TRBV12-4 and TRBJ1-1, with D unclear. The CDR3 runs to 11 residues. V was pared by 4 bases and J by 11 bases, with 11 bases between. CDR3 in DNA: TGTGCCAGCAGTTCTAGCCCAACGGCTTTCTTT. It is translated as CASSSSPTAFF.

The rearrangement joins TRBV10-3 to TRBJ1-2; D not resolved. CDR3 length equals 13 residues. Trimming stripped 7 bases from V and 7 bases from J, with 16 bases between. Germline V gives CDR1 ENHRY, CDR2 SYGVKD. As DNA, the CDR3 is TGTGCCATCAATTCAGAAACAGTTTTTGGCTACACCTTC. It is translated as CAINSETVFGYTF.

This chain uses TRBV20-1 with TRBJ2-2, with D tentatively TRBD1 or TRBD2 (5 bases each). CDR3 length: 11 residues. Germline V gene lookup returns CDR1 DFQATT and CDR2 SNEGSKA (reference sequence). Trimming pared 2 bases from V and 8 bases from J, leaving 6 bases between. The CDR3 here is CSARWGGELFF. DNA of the CDR3: TGCAGTGCTAGATGGGGGGGGGAGCTGTTTTTT.

This sequence joins TRBV7-8 and TRBJ2-3; the D call may be TRBD1 or TRBD2 (8 bases each). Germline V gene lookup returns CDR1 SGHVS and CDR2 FQNEAQ. Trimming removed 4 bases at V and 5 bases at J, with 22 bases between. This CDR3 spans 17 amino acids. The CDR3 loop reads CASSSQGAGGSLDTQYF. CDR3 DNA sequence: TGTGCCAGCAGCTCCCAGGGGGCGGGGGGATCCCTAGATACGCAGTATTTT.

The V gene is TRBV11-3, the J gene TRBJ2-3; 11 nucleotides align to TRBD2. V lost 1 base to trimming and J lost 4 bases; unmatched junction nucleotides: 4. Germline assignment: CDR1 SGHNT and CDR2 YENEEA. The length of the CDR3 is 16 residues. The CDR3 protein is CASSLGVSGGADTQYF. In nucleotides, the CDR3 is TGTGCCAGCAGCTTAGGAGTTAGCGGGGGGGCAGATACGCAGTATTTT.

J is TRBJ1-2 and V is TRBV28; the D gene is possibly TRBD1 (6 bases). The CDR3 consists of 15 residues. Germline V gene sequence: CDR1 MDHEN, CDR2 SYDVKM. The V and J ends lost 3 bases and 4 bases respectively, with 15 bases between them. The CDR3 spells CASSFEALGAYGYTF. CDR3 sequence (DNA): TGTGCCAGCAGTTTTGAGGCCCTGGGGGCCTATGGCTACACCTTC.

The gene calls are TRBV20-1 and TRBJ2-7, with D perhaps matching TRBD1 or TRBD2 (6 bases each). V was pared by 6 bases and J by 1 base, with 16 bases between. Germline V gives CDR1 DFQATT, CDR2 SNEGSKA (reference sequence). This CDR3 has 14 residues. CDR3 in amino acids: CSALIPGASYEQYF. Here the CDR3 DNA reads TGCAGTGCCCTCATTCCGGGGGCTTCCTACGAGCAGTACTTC.

This clonotype was detected a few times. CDR3 in DNA: TGTGCCAGCAGTTTATCGATGGGGACTAGCAATCAGCCCCAGCATTTT. This sequence encodes CASSLSMGTSNQPQHF. The chain combines TRBV27 with TRBJ1-5, with D possibly being TRBD1 (5 bases). The ends were cut back, 0 bases at V and 0 bases at J, with 9 bases in the middle. The V gene's germline CDR1 is MNHEY and CDR2 SMNVEV (reference sequence). The CDR3 extends over 16 amino acids.

This clonotype has a handful of counts. The chain employs TRBV10-3 and TRBJ2-7, with 8 bases lining up with TRBD2. The germline V gene has CDR1 ENHRY and CDR2 SYGVKD. The CDR3 extends over 14 amino acids. Trimming took 10 bases from V and 4 from J; bases not matched to a gene: 12. CDR3 in amino acids: CATDPGLGTYEQYF. The CDR3 DNA is TGTGCCACCGACCCGGGACTAGGTACTTACGAGCAGTACTTC.

The gene calls are TRBV25-1 and TRBJ2-5, with a possible D match to TRBD2 (5 bases). Germline CDR1 reads MGHDK; CDR2 reads SYGVNS. Deletions cut 4 bases from V and 4 bases from J, with 10 bases between. The length of the CDR3 is 13 residues. The CDR3 region is CASSAPRVETQYF. DNA for the CDR3: TGTGCCAGCAGTGCCCCGCGGGTAGAGACCCAGTACTTC.

This clonotype was seen a handful of times. The chain joins TRBV12-3 or TRBV12-4 to TRBJ1-5; D might be TRBD1 (6 bases). The CDR3 is made up of 16 amino acids. Trimming left V 6 bases short and J 2 bases short, with 17 bases between. The CDR3, as DNA: TGTGCCAGCAGCAAGAACAGGGCCTGGGGCAATCAGCCCCAGCATTTT. Encoded protein: CASSKNRAWGNQPQHF.

The chain employs TRBV9 and TRBJ1-5; D possibly corresponds to TRBD1 (5 bases). Germline loops: CDR1 SGDLS, CDR2 YYNGEE. V lost 0 bases, J lost 6 bases, and 7 bases lay in between. The CDR3 contains 13 residues. This chain's CDR3 is CASSVEGIQPQHF. CDR3 bases: TGTGCCAGCAGCGTAGAGGGGATTCAGCCCCAGCATTTT. The full variable domain, with the rest looked up from reference TRBV9 and TRBJ1-5, is DSGVTQTPKHLITATGQRVTLRCSPRSGDLSVYWYQQSLDQGLQFLIQYYNGEERAKGNILERFSAQQFPDLHSELNLSSLELGDSALYFCASSVEGIQPQHFGDGTRLSIL.

V gene TRBV27 combines with J gene TRBJ1-5, with no clear D. Per germline, CDR1 MNHEY and CDR2 SMNVEV (reference sequence). The CDR3 runs 13 residues. V was clipped by 4 bases and J by 13 bases, with 17 bases between them. DNA of the CDR3: TGTGCCAGCAGTTCTGCGATCGAAAAGGTTCAGCATTTT. It codes for CASSSAIEKVQHF.